A selection of T cell receptor beta chains follows, all from one sample in a study of blood T cell repertoires in COVID-19. Libraries were prepared by immunoSEQ multiplex PCR; TCRdb keeps only in-frame clonotypes and omits some of them. The table records a few hundred thousand clones, roughly 90% of them present only once. Sequenced material: peripheral blood. The receptor set was obtained from a man aged 35 to 55 with acute or convalescent COVID-19. CDR3s include the opening cysteine and the closing phenylalanine or tryptophan.

cdr3_length	j_call	v_call	cdr3_aa
15	TRBJ2-1	TRBV11-3	CASSLTQGPYNEQFF
16	TRBJ2-3	TRBV28	CASSLTGTGRTDTQYF
15	TRBJ1-1	TRBV6-5	CASTPPVGQLSEAFF
15	TRBJ1-2	TRBV28	CASRYTGAPNYGYTF
15	TRBJ1-1	TRBV11-2	CASSPLRTGGTEAFF
15	TRBJ1-3	TRBV19	CASSRGTGSGNTIYF
15	TRBJ2-3	TRBV7-2	CASSFLAGVGDTQYF
15	TRBJ2-1	TRBV4-2	CASSQAGVGFDEQFF
17	TRBJ2-2	TRBV19	CASSPGQGASDTGELFF
14	TRBJ1-4	TRBV5-5	CASSTRRRDEKLFF
17	TRBJ2-5	TRBV6-2/TRBV6-3	CASSYSLAGGDQETQYF
15	TRBJ1-2	TRBV9	CASSVRDSSYYGYTF
20	TRBJ2-5	TRBV10-3	CAISPGTGRPAAGGGRAQYF
13	TRBJ1-1	TRBV10-3	CAISAEQNTEAFF
13	TRBJ2-3	TRBV9	CASSVRDRGTQYF
14	TRBJ2-7	TRBV9	CASSVGGQAYEQYF
13	TRBJ1-2	TRBV10-3	CAISETLDYGYTF
13	TRBJ1-1	TRBV5-4	CASSLGGVTEAFF
17	TRBJ2-1	TRBV19	CASSIPPQVNSYNEQFF
13	TRBJ1-2	TRBV2	CASRDLRTNGYTF
16	TRBJ2-1	TRBV4-1	CASSQVDILTYNEQFF
16	TRBJ2-2	TRBV30	CAWSVLGRRNTGELFF
13	TRBJ2-5	TRBV6-5	CASSYYRQETQYF
15	TRBJ1-2	TRBV3-1/TRBV3-2	CASSQEQQALNGYTF
15	TRBJ2-5	TRBV9	CASSVGAGYGETQYF
13	TRBJ2-1	TRBV19	CASSIVAVSEQFF
13	TRBJ1-4	TRBV19	CASSSSGNEKLFF
13	TRBJ2-1	TRBV30	CAWSLLRHNEQFF
16	TRBJ1-6	TRBV28	CASRATGNSYNSPLHF
14	TRBJ1-5	TRBV27	CASSFGRARKPQHF
19	TRBJ1-1	TRBV28	CASTPFWGLTRGQNTEAFF
14	TRBJ2-3	TRBV5-1	CASSVAGGQDTQYF
13	TRBJ2-2	TRBV7-3	CASSLNGHGELFF
14	TRBJ2-7	TRBV30	CAWSGGRGDYEQYF
16	TRBJ1-4	TRBV18	CASSTMGQATNEKLFF
14	TRBJ1-2	TRBV6-5	CASSYGRGAYGYTF
12	TRBJ2-7	TRBV5-4	CASSAGKHEQYF
13	TRBJ2-7	TRBV19	CASSTRQTPTPYF
15	TRBJ1-2	TRBV30	CARRPGQGSRYGYTF
15	TRBJ2-5	TRBV6-5	CASSQMDREGETQYF
15	TRBJ1-6	TRBV7-6	CASSLTSTDNSPLHF
15	TRBJ2-7	TRBV7-9	CASSPDRRGSYEQYF
14	TRBJ1-1	TRBV6-5	CASSYNRRNTEAFF
14	TRBJ2-7	TRBV19	CASSWRQGVNEQYF
16	TRBJ2-3	TRBV21-1	CASSKDLEATSDTQYF
17	TRBJ1-5	TRBV6-2/TRBV6-3	CASSPWTGEGPNQPQHF
13	TRBJ1-2	TRBV28	CASSKQGGYGYTF
16	TRBJ2-1	TRBV5-4	CASSAGGGASYNEQFF
14	TRBJ2-5	TRBV6-5	CASSPRRGRATQYF
15	TRBJ1-6	TRBV15	CATSRDSPGNSPLHF
16	TRBJ1-3	TRBV2	CASTLTPGFSENTIYF
18	TRBJ1-5	TRBV7-2	CASSPVGGPEWGNQPQHF
16	TRBJ2-7	TRBV3-1/TRBV3-2	CASSQGFGRGRYEQYF
14	TRBJ2-7	TRBV5-1	CASSQTGGGYEQYF
14	TRBJ2-7	TRBV6-5	CASSYSGSSYEQYF
14	TRBJ1-1	TRBV5-5	CASSLKGINAEAFF
16	TRBJ2-3	TRBV19	CASSPGEATSRDTQYF
14	TRBJ1-6	TRBV6-5	CASSWGQGFSPLHF
11	TRBJ2-2	TRBV10-1	CASADTGELFF